This passage covers 32 T cell receptor beta chains from one sample sequenced in a study of T cell repertoires in cytomegalovirus infection. MiXCR was run by TCRdb on the reads, yielding one entry per CDR3 protein. This table has more than 85,000 distinct CDR3 sequences, roughly 30% appearing once. No antigen has been identified for these receptors. The starting material was CD8+ T cells from cultured PBMCs, obtained from culture after CMV antigen stimulation. The receptors originated from a human donor in good health (CMV status not recorded). Some clones in this sample may be carry-over from other donors' samples.

This clonotype showed up just a few times. The chain employs TRBV9 and TRBJ2-3; TRBD2 matches at 8 bases. The germline V gene has CDR1 SGDLS and CDR2 YYNGEE. Trimming took 4 bases from V and 0 from J; bases not matched to a gene: 7. The CDR3 totals 16 residues. The CDR3 DNA is TGTGCCAGCAGCCACAGCGGGGGAGGAAGCACAGATACGCAGTATTTT. This codes for CASSHSGGGSTDTQYF.

The chain has TRBV20-1 and TRBJ2-1; 10 nucleotides agree with TRBD2. V lost 7 bases and J lost 16; bases outside the gene matches: 13. Per germline, CDR1 DFQATT and CDR2 SNEGSKA (reference sequence). This CDR3 has 12 amino acids. The CDR3, as DNA: TGCAGTGGGACTCACCCCCTAGCGGGGGAATTCTTC. It encodes CSGTHPLAGEFF.

This clonotype has a single count. The rearrangement joins TRBV19 to TRBJ1-6, with 7 bases lining up with TRBD1. After removal of 5 bases from V and 0 bases from J, the junction contained 7 bases not matched to a gene. The germline CDR1 and CDR2 sequences are LNHDA and SQIVND (reference sequence). This CDR3 region has 17 residues. CDR3 loop: CASSPGQLCSYNSPLHF. DNA for the CDR3: TGTGCCAGTAGTCCGGGACAGTTGTGCTCCTATAATTCACCCCTCCACTTT.

The CDR3 DNA follows: TGTGCCAGCAGTTTCTCGGGCATTGAAGCTTTCTTT. Protein: CASSFSGIEAFF. The chain is built from TRBV12-3 or TRBV12-4 and TRBJ1-1; no clear D. This CDR3 is built from 12 residues. V was clipped by 3 bases and J by 7 bases, with 9 bases between them.

This clonotype was found a few times. This rearrangement joins TRBV4-2 to TRBJ1-2; 10 bases align to TRBD1. CDR3 length equals 18 residues. V shed 0 bases, J shed 0 bases, and the junction held 7 bases outside the gene matches. The V gene's germline CDR1 is LGHNA and CDR2 YNFKEQ. In nucleotides, the CDR3 is TGTGCCAGCAGCCAAGATGGAGACAGGGGGCTCTCTAACTATGGCTACACCTTC. Protein product: CASSQDGDRGLSNYGYTF.

This clonotype was counted only a few times. In nucleotides, the CDR3 is TGTGCCAGCAGCCAAGAAAGTGGGGCCGGAGCAGATACGCAGTATTTT. This codes for CASSQESGAGADTQYF. The V and J genes are TRBV4-2 and TRBJ2-3, with a tentative D call TRBD1 (5 bases). The V gene's germline CDR1 is LGHNA and CDR2 YNFKEQ. Trimming shortened V by 0 bases and J by 4 bases, and 14 bases separated the two germline ends. The CDR3 spans 16 residues.

As concerns this clonotype: A much larger clone lies one base from this, so it may be a read error. V and J are TRBV4-3 and TRBJ1-5; D call uncertain. CDR1 is LGHNA and CDR2 is YSLEER in the germline V gene. CDR3 length equals 13 residues. CDR3 loop: CASSLMPNQLQHF. CDR3 sequence (DNA): TGCGCCAGCAGCCTCATGCCCAATCAGCTCCAGCATTTT.

The rearrangement links TRBV15 to TRBJ2-1; 8 nucleotides match TRBD1. The CDR3 runs 15 residues. Germline values: CDR1 LNHNV, CDR2 YYDKDF (reference sequence). V trimming: 4 bases; J trimming: 4 bases; junction bases outside the gene matches: 6. The CDR3 bases are TGTGCCACCAGCACCGACCGGGACAGGTACAATGAGCAGTTCTTC. Its translation: CATSTDRDRYNEQFF.

This clonotype was counted between two and nine times. The V call is TRBV25-1, the J call TRBJ1-2; D unresolved. The CDR3 sequence is 13 residues long. Trimming removed 4 bases at V and 6 bases at J, with 12 bases between. Germline CDR1 MGHDK, CDR2 SYGVNS. CDR3 sequence: CASSGEGSHGYTF. In DNA, the CDR3 is TGTGCCAGCAGTGGAGAGGGCTCGCATGGCTACACCTTC.

Many counts were recorded for this clonotype. V and J are TRBV7-9 and TRBJ2-1; 11 bases agree with TRBD1. V trimming: 5 bases; J trimming: 5 bases; junction bases outside the gene matches: 5. Germline CDR1 reads SEHNR; CDR2 reads FQNEAQ (reference sequence). CDR3 length: 15 amino acids. The DNA for the CDR3 is TGTGCCAGCAGCACCTGGGACAGGGGGAACAATGAGCAGTTCTTC. It specifies CASSTWDRGNNEQFF.

The V call is TRBV4-2, the J call TRBJ1-1; D possibly corresponds to TRBD1 (6 bases). Trimming shortened V by 4 bases and J by 0 bases, and 9 bases separated the two germline ends. The CDR3 totals 14 residues. Germline loops: CDR1 LGHNA, CDR2 YNFKEQ. CDR3 residues: CASSPDRLNTEAFF. CDR3 nucleotide sequence: TGTGCCAGCAGCCCGGACAGACTGAACACTGAAGCTTTCTTT.

This clonotype was counted a few times. The gene calls are TRBV27 and TRBJ2-3; D perhaps matches TRBD2 (6 bases). CDR3 length equals 14 residues. Germline V CDR1 and CDR2: MNHEY, SMNVEV (reference sequence). V shed 5 bases and J shed 5 bases, with 14 bases lying between them. In nucleotides, the CDR3 is TGTGCCAGCAGTCGACCGGGACTGGGAGATACGCAGTATTTT. It is translated as CASSRPGLGDTQYF.

The rearrangement uses TRBV27 and TRBJ1-2, with D tentatively TRBD1 (5 bases). V lost 6 bases and J 8 bases, leaving 19 bases between the germline ends. Germline V gene sequence: CDR1 MNHEY, CDR2 SMNVEV (reference sequence). This CDR3 has 14 amino acids. The CDR3 DNA sequence: TGTGCCAGCAGCGGCAGGGCGGGGAGATTGGGCTACACCTTC. Translating it yields CASSGRAGRLGYTF.

The chain joins TRBV20-1 to TRBJ1-5; 7 nucleotides match TRBD1. The CDR3 has 16 amino acids. The V gene's germline CDR1 is DFQATT and CDR2 SNEGSKA (reference sequence). V dropped 3 bases and J dropped 1; count of bases not matched to a gene: 9. The DNA for the CDR3 is TGCAGTGCTAGGAGCACGCAGGGGGTGAGCAATCAGCCCCAGCATTTT. This translates into CSARSTQGVSNQPQHF.

This sequence joins TRBV9 and TRBJ2-7; tentative D call: TRBD1 (7 bases). The V end lost 3 bases, the J end lost 6 bases, and 22 bases lay between the germline ends. The V gene's germline CDR1 is SGDLS and CDR2 YYNGEE. CDR3 size: 16 residues. The CDR3 nucleotides read TGTGCCAGCAGCGCCCAGGGGGACTCCTACATTGGCGAGCAGTACTTC. Amino acid sequence: CASSAQGDSYIGEQYF.

This clonotype was counted at least ten times. The chain is built from TRBV7-6 and TRBJ1-3; D may be TRBD1 (6 bases). Germline-derived CDR1 and CDR2 are SGHVS and FNYEAQ. The ends were cut back, 4 bases at V and 0 bases at J, with 10 bases in the middle. This CDR3 has 15 residues. The CDR3 reads CASSSTGASGNTIYF. In DNA, the CDR3 is TGTGCCAGCAGCTCAACGGGGGCCTCTGGAAACACCATATATTTT. Variable domain in full (rest from reference TRBV7-6 and TRBJ1-3): GAGVSQSPRYKVTKRGQDVALRCDPISGHVSLYWYRQALGQGPEFLTYFNYEAQQDKSGLPNDRFSAERPEGSISTLTIQRTEQRDSAMYRCASSSTGASGNTIYFGEGSWLTVV.

This chain connects TRBV5-1 to TRBJ1-1, with D possibly being TRBD1 (6 bases). Germline lookup yields CDR1 SGHRS and CDR2 YFSETQ. There are 14 residues in the CDR3. The V end lost 7 bases, the J end lost 2 bases, and 15 bases lay between the germline ends. The CDR3 loop reads CASSPDRTNTEAFF. The DNA of the CDR3 is TGCGCCAGCTCTCCCGACAGGACTAACACTGAAGCTTTCTTT.

The chain carries TRBV7-9 and TRBJ1-2, with 7 bases that match TRBD1. Per germline, CDR1 SEHNR and CDR2 FQNEAQ (reference sequence). This CDR3 has 15 residues. Trimming removed 4 bases from V and 4 bases from J; junction bases left unmatched: 9. The CDR3: CASSSPGTEIYGYTF. The CDR3 coding sequence is TGTGCCAGCAGCTCCCCGGGGACAGAAATCTATGGCTACACCTTC.

This clonotype has ten or more counts. The J gene is TRBJ2-6, the V gene TRBV7-8; the D gene is possibly TRBD1 (5 bases). Trimming shortened V by 3 bases and J by 2 bases, and 8 bases separated the two germline ends. Germline lookup yields CDR1 SGHVS and CDR2 FQNEAQ. The CDR3 is made up of 15 amino acids. CDR3 DNA: TGTGCCAGCAGCTTTCAGGGTGCTGGGGCCAACGTCCTGACTTTC. Amino acids: CASSFQGAGANVLTF.

This chain uses TRBV7-9 with TRBJ2-3; D gene unclear. The germline gives CDR1 SEHNR, CDR2 FQNEAQ (reference sequence). V lost 3 bases and J lost 3, with 13 bases in between. The CDR3 covers 15 residues. CDR3 in DNA: TGTGCCAGCAGCTTCTCCGATAAGGGAACAGATACGCAGTATTTT. Its protein is CASSFSDKGTDTQYF.

This chain joins TRBV12-3 or TRBV12-4 and TRBJ2-5, with 7 bases fitting TRBD2. This CDR3 is built from 13 residues. The J segment lost 4 bases and the V segment lost 10 bases, leaving 9 bases of the junction unmatched. The CDR3 sequence: CANTLGGGETQYF. The CDR3 DNA follows: TGTGCCAACACTTTGGGGGGGGGAGAGACCCAGTACTTC.

This clonotype was observed a handful of times. This rearrangement joins TRBV2 to TRBJ2-2; possibly TRBD1 for D (5 bases). The CDR3 loop spans 15 amino acids. Trimming left V 4 bases short and J 0 bases short, with 9 bases between. Germline V CDR1 and CDR2: SNHLY, FYNNEI. The CDR3 reads CASSGLTANTGELFF. CDR3 sequence (DNA): TGTGCCAGCAGTGGGCTGACAGCGAACACCGGGGAGCTGTTTTTT.

This clonotype came up many times. The V call is TRBV7-9, the J call TRBJ2-7; TRBD1 matches at 10 bases. Per the germline V gene, CDR1 is SEHNR and CDR2 is FQNEAQ (reference sequence). With V trimmed by 5 bases and J by 0 bases, 7 bases remained unmatched. CDR3 length equals 16 residues. Written as DNA, the CDR3 is TGTGCCAGCAGCGCCCGGACAGGGGGGGTCTCCTACGAGCAGTACTTC. It specifies CASSARTGGVSYEQYF.

The rearrangement links TRBV20-1 to TRBJ1-4; 8 bases agree with TRBD1. The germline V gene has CDR1 DFQATT and CDR2 SNEGSKA (reference sequence). This CDR3 has 15 amino acids. V was pared by 5 bases and J by 2 bases, with 7 bases of the junction left unmatched. The CDR3 bases are TGCAGTGCTTTCTCAGGGGGCCTGACTAATGAAAAACTGTTTTTT. Translation: CSAFSGGLTNEKLFF.

This clonotype has just a few counts. The chain combines TRBV6-2 or TRBV6-3 with TRBJ1-1; D gene unclear. V lost 0 bases to trimming and J lost 3 bases, with 14 bases between them. The CDR3 totals 16 residues. CDR1 is MNHEY, CDR2 SVGEGT, per germline. CDR3 in amino acids: CASSYSFRAGYTEAFF. CDR3 bases: TGTGCCAGCAGTTACTCGTTTAGGGCTGGGTACACTGAAGCTTTCTTT.

The chain links TRBV29-1 to TRBJ1-2; no clear D. The CDR3 consists of 14 residues. Germline-derived CDR1 and CDR2 are SQVTM and ANQGSEA. The germline V and J ends were trimmed by 3 bases and 2 bases, with 13 bases remaining between them. The CDR3 region is CSVEVAAQNYGYTF. CDR3 sequence (DNA): TGCAGCGTTGAGGTGGCAGCGCAGAACTATGGCTACACCTTC.

The genes are TRBV12-3 or TRBV12-4 and TRBJ2-4; 7 nucleotides match TRBD1. The CDR3 is 15 residues long. V shed 1 base, J shed 5 bases, and the junction held 5 bases outside the gene matches. CDR3 region: CASSLGTGLQNIQYF. CDR3 in DNA: TGTGCCAGCAGTTTAGGGACAGGATTGCAAAACATTCAGTACTTC.

V gene TRBV2 combines with J gene TRBJ1-5, with D maybe TRBD1 (5 bases). CDR3 length: 14 residues. CDR1 and CDR2 (germline): SNHLY, FYNNEI. Trimming stripped 6 bases from V and 0 bases from J, with 9 bases between. CDR3 amino acids: CASRGLYSNQPQHF. The CDR3 bases are TGTGCCAGCAGGGGACTATATAGCAATCAGCCCCAGCATTTT.

This chain joins TRBV27 and TRBJ2-7; TRBD1 matches 8 bases. The germline CDR1 and CDR2 sequences are MNHEY and SMNVEV (reference sequence). The CDR3 contains 13 residues. Germline trimming cut 6 bases from V and 7 bases from J; bases unmatched to any gene: 8. CDR3 coding DNA: TGTGCCAGCAGCTCGACAGGGGCGAGGGAGCAGTACTTC. This translates into CASSSTGAREQYF.

The V and J genes are TRBV6-5 and TRBJ1-4, with 8 bases aligning to TRBD1. The V and J ends lost 3 bases and 10 bases, in that order; junction bases with no gene match: 7. Germline V CDR1 and CDR2: MNHEY, SVGAGI. The CDR3 is 14 amino acids. CDR3 residues: CASSYETGDTKLFF. In DNA, the CDR3 is TGTGCCAGCAGTTATGAGACAGGGGATACAAAACTGTTTTTT.

This clonotype was counted only a few times. The gene calls are TRBV19 and TRBJ1-3; 8 positions match TRBD1. The germline V gene encodes CDR1 LNHDA and CDR2 SQIVND (reference sequence). The CDR3 length is 17 residues. V shed 5 bases, J shed 3 bases, and the junction held 12 bases outside the gene matches. The DNA for the CDR3 is TGTGCCAGTAGTCTCGGATCAGGGGGCGAACTTGGAAACACCATATATTTT. Translating gives CASSLGSGGELGNTIYF.

This clonotype was found once. Its ends do not fully match the called genes, so a read error is possible. The J gene is TRBJ2-7, the V gene TRBV12-3 or TRBV12-4, with D perhaps TRBD1 or TRBD2 (5 bases each). CDR3 length equals 14 residues. CDR3 DNA sequence: TGTGCCAGCAGTTTGAATGGGGCGGGCTACGAGCGGTACTTC. It encodes CASSLNGAGYERYF.